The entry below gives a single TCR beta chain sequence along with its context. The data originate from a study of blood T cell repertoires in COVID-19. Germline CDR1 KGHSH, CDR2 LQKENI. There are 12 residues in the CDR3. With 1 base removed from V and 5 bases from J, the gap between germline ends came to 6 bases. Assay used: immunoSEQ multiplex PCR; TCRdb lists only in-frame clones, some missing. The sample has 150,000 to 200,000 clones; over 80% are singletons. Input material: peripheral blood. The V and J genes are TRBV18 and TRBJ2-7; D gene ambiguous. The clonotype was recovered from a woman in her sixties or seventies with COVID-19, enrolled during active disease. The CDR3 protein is CASSPRSDEQYF. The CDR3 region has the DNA TGTGCCAGCTCACCACGTTCTGACGAGCAGTACTTC.